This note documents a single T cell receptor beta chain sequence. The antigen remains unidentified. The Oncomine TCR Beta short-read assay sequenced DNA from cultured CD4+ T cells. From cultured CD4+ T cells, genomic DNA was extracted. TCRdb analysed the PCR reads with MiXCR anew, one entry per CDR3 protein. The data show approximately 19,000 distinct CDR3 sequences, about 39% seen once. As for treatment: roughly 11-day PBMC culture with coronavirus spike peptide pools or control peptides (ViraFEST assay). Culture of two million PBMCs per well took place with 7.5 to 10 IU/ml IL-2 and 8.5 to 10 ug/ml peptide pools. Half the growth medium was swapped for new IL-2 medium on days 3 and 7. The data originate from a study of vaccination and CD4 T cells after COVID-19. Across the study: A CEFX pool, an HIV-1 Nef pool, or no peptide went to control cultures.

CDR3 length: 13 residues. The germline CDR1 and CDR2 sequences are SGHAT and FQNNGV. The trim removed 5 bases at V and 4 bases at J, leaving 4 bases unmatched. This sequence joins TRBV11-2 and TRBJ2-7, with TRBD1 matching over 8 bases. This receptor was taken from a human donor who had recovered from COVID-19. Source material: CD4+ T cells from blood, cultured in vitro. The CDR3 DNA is TGTGCCAGCAGCACCGACAGGGGTTACGAGCAGTACTTC. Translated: CASSTDRGYEQYF.